This TCR beta chain was profiled in a study of T cell changes during pregnancy in multiple sclerosis (dated by TCRdb to the late 2010s). With regard to the full study: In women with multiple sclerosis, the researchers looked at how the T cell repertoire shifted as pregnancy progressed.

V loses 0 bases of germline sequence and J loses 6 bases, and the interval between the two ends is 6 bases. Counted from cysteine to phenylalanine, this CDR3 has 13 amino acids. The DNA shown is the 39-base CDR3, in frame from base 1. Sequences MNHEY (CDR1) and SMNVEV (CDR2) are obtained from the germline V gene (reference sequence). The library was made by the immunoSEQ multiplex PCR assay. As stored in TCRdb, this immuneACCESS dataset retains in-frame rearrangements with V and J assigned. A fraction of the clones does not appear; measured against another copy, unresolved V genes explain less than half of the discrepancy, and the remainder lacks a known reason. This sample gives about 120,000 clones in total; 90% to 95% of them show up just once. 6.2% of the sample is taken by the ten largest. With regard to this clone: Its antigen is currently not known. No base-level quality is on record; no much larger clone is a single base apart.

This TCR derives from a female donor with multiple sclerosis, enrolled in a pregnancy study. Sequencing was performed on peripheral blood, taken before pregnancy. Rearrangement joined TRBV27 to TRBJ1-5; a confident D gene designation cannot be given. The sequenced DNA is TGTGCCAGCAGTTTATCCTACGTTCAGCCCCAGCATTTT. This translates into CASSLSYVQPQHF.